This T cell receptor (beta chain) was sequenced during a study of T cell responses to AZD1222 COVID-19 vaccine. Using immunoSEQ multiplex PCR, the repertoire was profiled, and TCRdb retains in-frame clones only, with some absent. Among over 100,000 clones listed, more than 65% were seen once. Study-wide points: Unmutated variant regions reportedly attract nearly half of all spike-specific TCRs. Spike-specific TCR breadth rose after two AZD1222 doses, and depth rose as well. Repertoire samples came only from after the peak T cell response. White British people made up most donors, females outnumbered males, and clonal diversity was possibly underestimated.

Notes on this clone: The target antigen is unknown.

This specimen was peripheral blood, taken on day 0 of AZD1222 vaccination. The receptor was derived from an adult in good health.

In DNA form, the CDR3 reads TGCGCCAGCAGCCAAGGCGACAGCGACCAAGAGACCCAGTACTTC. Translation gives CASSQGDSDQETQYF. The gene calls are TRBV4-3 and TRBJ2-5; D might be TRBD1 (5 bases). The CDR3 is made up of 15 amino acids. Between the trimmed V and J ends, which lost 1 base and 0 bases, there was a span of 9 bases. In germline, CDR1 is LGHNA, CDR2 YSLEER.